The rows below give T cell receptor beta chains drawn from one sample of a study of Graves' ophthalmopathy and Graves' hyperthyroidism. TCRdb used MiXCR to reprocess the multiplex PCR reads, holding one entry per CDR3 protein. The sample holds approximately 700,000 distinct CDR3 sequences, 40% seen once. Sequencing used peripheral blood. These TCRs come from an adult man with Graves' ophthalmopathy. Both conserved end residues are part of each CDR3. D genes are given only for firm matches. Expanded clones are given a class, and other clones once, few, many or no size at all.

TRBV2,many,TRBD1,TRBJ2-5,TGTGCCAGCAGACGGGACAGGGGACAAGAGACCCAGTACTTC,CASRRDRGQETQYF
TRBV15,NA,NA,TRBJ1-2,TGTGCCACCAGCATTGGAGGGAACTATGGCTACACCTTC,CATSIGGNYGYTF
TRBV20-1,NA,NA,TRBJ1-3,TGCAGTGCTACCAGGAGGGGCACCATATATTTT,CSATRRGTIYF
TRBV12-3/TRBV12-4,many,NA,TRBJ1-3,TGTGCCAGCAGTTTGAAGGGAAACACCATATATTTT,CASSLKGNTIYF
TRBV10-2,many,TRBD2,TRBJ2-5,TGCGCCAGCAGTGGCGTAGCGGGGTTCTGGACCCAGTACTTC,CASSGVAGFWTQYF
TRBV20-1,NA,NA,TRBJ2-7,TGCAGTGCTAGAACAGGGATTTACTACGAGCAGTACTTC,CSARTGIYYEQYF
TRBV6-5,NA,NA,TRBJ2-7,TGTGCCAGCAGACCCGGGACACTCGGGGACTACGAGCAGTACTTC,CASRPGTLGDYEQYF
TRBV5-1,NA,NA,TRBJ2-2,TGCGCCAGCAGCTTGGCTACCACAGGCAACACCGGGGAGCTGTTTTTT,CASSLATTGNTGELFF
TRBV7-3,NA,NA,TRBJ1-3,TGTGCCAGCAGCTTAAACGGTGGCTCTGGAAACACCATATATTTT,CASSLNGGSGNTIYF
TRBV29-1,NA,NA,TRBJ1-2,TGCAGCGTTCGGGACCACCCGGAGGATCGAGGCTACACCTTC,CSVRDHPEDRGYTF
TRBV19,few,NA,TRBJ2-1,TGTGCCAGTAGTATAGGTCCCAGGGGTTATGAGAATGAGCAGTTCTTC,CASSIGPRGYENEQFF
TRBV15,NA,TRBD1,TRBJ1-2,TGTGCCACCAGCGTGGACGACAGGGTCTATGGCTACACCTTC,CATSVDDRVYGYTF
TRBV24-1,few,NA,TRBJ1-5,TGTGCCAGCAGTTACAGAATAAGGGAACAGCCCCAGCATTTT,CASSYRIREQPQHF
TRBV29-1,once,NA,TRBJ1-1,TGCAGCGCCAAGACGGGGGGACGAGAGTTGAAGAACACTGAAGCTTTCTTT,CSAKTGGRELKNTEAFF
TRBV25-1,NA,TRBD1,TRBJ1-6,TGTGCCAGCAGTGACGGGACAGGCCAAAATTCACCCCTCCACTTT,CASSDGTGQNSPLHF
TRBV7-2,many,NA,TRBJ2-7,TGTGCCAGCAGCTTAGCGTGGCAGGCTACCGGGGAGCAGTACTTC,CASSLAWQATGEQYF
TRBV5-1,many,TRBD2,TRBJ2-7,TGCGCCAGCCGCCCTACTAGCGGGAGCTCCTACGAGCAGTACTTC,CASRPTSGSSYEQYF
TRBV20-1,many,TRBD1,TRBJ1-2,TGCAGTGCCAATACAGGGGGCTTTGGCTACACCTTC,CSANTGGFGYTF
TRBV19,NA,NA,TRBJ2-7,TGTGCCAGTAGTAAAGATTCCGGGGACACGGTCTCCTACGAGCAGTACTTC,CASSKDSGDTVSYEQYF
TRBV7-9,once,NA,TRBJ2-7,TGTGCCAGCAGCTTAGCGCGGGACACCTGGGGCGGGAGCCCCTACGAGCAGTACTTC,CASSLARDTWGGSPYEQYF
TRBV25-1,NA,TRBD2,TRBJ2-2,TGTGCCAGCAGTTACGGGACTAGCGGACTGCACACCGGGGAGCTGTTTTTT,CASSYGTSGLHTGELFF
TRBV19,NA,NA,TRBJ2-7,TGTGCCTGTGGACAGCAGCGCTACGAGCAGTACTTC,CACGQQRYEQYF
TRBV7-9,few,NA,TRBJ2-6,TGTGCCAGCACCGAGGAGGGGGCTAGTGGGGCCAACGTCCTGACTTTC,CASTEEGASGANVLTF
TRBV5-1,NA,TRBD1,TRBJ2-7,TGCGCCAGCAGCTTGGAGGTGACAGGGCACGAGCAGTACTTC,CASSLEVTGHEQYF
TRBV29-1,NA,TRBD1,TRBJ1-2,TGCAGCGTGAGGGGGCCTGGCTACACCTTC,CSVRGPGYTF
TRBV29-1,once,NA,TRBJ2-2,TGCAGCGCTGAGTTGGGTACCGGGGAGCTGTTTTTT,CSAELGTGELFF
TRBV5-6,NA,NA,TRBJ1-1,TGTGCCAGCAGCCAAGGACCATATACCACTGAAGCTTTCTTT,CASSQGPYTTEAFF
TRBV28,NA,TRBD2,TRBJ2-7,TGTGCCAGCAGTTCCTCCCGACTAGCGGGGGATTACGAGCAGTACTTC,CASSSSRLAGDYEQYF
TRBV14,NA,NA,TRBJ2-2,TGTGCCAGCAGCCAACGAACCATGGGGAATACCGGGGAGCTGTTTTTT,CASSQRTMGNTGELFF
TRBV7-3,NA,TRBD1,TRBJ1-2,TGTGCCAGCAGCTTAACGTGGACAGGCGCCTACACCTTC,CASSLTWTGAYTF
TRBV6-5,NA,TRBD2,TRBJ2-7,TGTGCCAGCAGTCAGGGACTAGCAGGATACGAGCAGTACTTC,CASSQGLAGYEQYF
TRBV5-4,few,NA,TRBJ2-5,TGTGCCAGCAGCTTGGGGCAGGGGAGCTACCAAGAGACCCAGTACTTC,CASSLGQGSYQETQYF
TRBV14,many,TRBD1,TRBJ1-2,TGTGCCAGCAGCCAGGGACAGCGATTCGGCTACACCTTC,CASSQGQRFGYTF
TRBV25-1,NA,NA,TRBJ1-6,TGTGCCAGCAAACTAACGGATACTTCACCCCTCCACTTT,CASKLTDTSPLHF
TRBV7-3,many,NA,TRBJ1-1,TGTGCCAGCAGCTTATGTCAGGACCACACTGAAGCTTTCTTT,CASSLCQDHTEAFF
TRBV7-9,many,TRBD1,TRBJ2-5,TGTGCCAGCAGCCTAAGGGACAGGGGAGAGACCCAGTACTTC,CASSLRDRGETQYF
TRBV25-1,few,NA,TRBJ1-4,TGTGCCAGCAGTGATAGTGCCGGGGGGCGTGAAAAACTGTTTTTT,CASSDSAGGREKLFF
TRBV7-8,NA,TRBD1,TRBJ1-4,TGTGCCAGCAGCTTAGCCCGGACAGGGGTGGGCGAAAAACTGTTTTTT,CASSLARTGVGEKLFF
TRBV14,NA,NA,TRBJ2-7,TGTGCCAGCAGTTGGCAGGGAGTCCTATCCTACGAGCAGTACTTC,CASSWQGVLSYEQYF
TRBV7-2,NA,NA,TRBJ1-1,TGTGCCTGGGGATCCGGGACCAGGGGCACTGAAGCTTTCTTT,CAWGSGTRGTEAFF
TRBV7-2,many,TRBD1,TRBJ1-2,TGTGCCAGCAGCCACTGGACAGGGGGCGGCTACACCTTC,CASSHWTGGGYTF
TRBV24-1,few,TRBD1,TRBJ1-5,TGTGCCACCAGTGACCAAGGGACAGACAGCAATCAGCCCCAGCATTTT,CATSDQGTDSNQPQHF
TRBV29-1,NA,NA,TRBJ1-1,TGCAGTTACTCGAACGGGCCCTTCACTGAAGCTTTCTTT,CSYSNGPFTEAFF
TRBV12-3/TRBV12-4,many,NA,TRBJ1-6,TGTGCCAGCAGGTCTGTGCAGGGTTCACCCCTCCACTTT,CASRSVQGSPLHF
TRBV28,NA,NA,TRBJ1-2,TGTGCCAGCAGTTTACTCCCCAGGGCGGGTCGCTATGGCTACACCTTC,CASSLLPRAGRYGYTF
TRBV10-2,NA,TRBD1,TRBJ2-7,TGCGCCAGCCGGGACAGGGGCCTTTCCTACGAGCAGTACTTC,CASRDRGLSYEQYF
TRBV20-1,NA,TRBD2,TRBJ2-7,TGCAGTGCTTTCCCCAGCGGGGGGGGAGCCTACGAGCAGTACTTC,CSAFPSGGGAYEQYF
TRBV7-2,many,NA,TRBJ1-2,TGTGCCAGCAGTGAACAGGGAAGCTATGGCTACACCTTC,CASSEQGSYGYTF
TRBV10-3,NA,TRBD1,TRBJ1-2,TGTGCCATCAGAGACAGGGACCGCTACACCTTC,CAIRDRDRYTF
TRBV25-1,NA,TRBD1,TRBJ1-6,TGTGCTAGACCTGGGACAGGGGAAACAAATTCACCCCTCCACTTT,CARPGTGETNSPLHF
TRBV12-3/TRBV12-4,NA,NA,TRBJ1-2,TGTGCCAGCAGTTTGAAGACAGCGGGTGGCTACACCTTC,CASSLKTAGGYTF
TRBV6-6,few,NA,TRBJ1-4,TGTGCCAGCAGTACCGGGAGAAAACTGTTTTTT,CASSTGRKLFF
TRBV7-9,few,TRBD1,TRBJ2-6,TGTGCCAGCAGTCGGACCCGGGGACAGAGATTCTCTGGGGCCAACGTCCTGACTTTC,CASSRTRGQRFSGANVLTF
TRBV12-3/TRBV12-4,few,NA,TRBJ2-5,TGTGCCAGCAGTTACTCATCCAGTCAGGGGACCCAGTACTTC,CASSYSSSQGTQYF